This section outlines one T cell receptor (beta chain) sequence together with its context. Its antigen is still unknown. The germline V gene has CDR1 LGHNA and CDR2 YSLEER. Trimming took 0 bases from V and 6 from J; bases not matched to a gene: 10. The CDR3 has 16 amino acids. The record originates from a study of T cell responses to AZD1222 COVID-19 vaccine. Study results and caveats: Donors, mostly white British, included more females; clonal diversity was possibly underestimated. Of spike-specific TCRs, nearly half reportedly target regions left unmutated in variants. The peak T cell response came first, and repertoires were sampled only after it.

TCRdb's copy holds only in-frame clones and misses some; the assay was immunoSEQ multiplex PCR. Of roughly 150,000 clones listed, approximately 89% are singletons. This chain joins TRBV4-3 and TRBJ1-2; 7 bases match TRBD1. The receptor comes from an adult in good health. Sequences were derived from peripheral blood, sampled on day 0 of MenACWY control vaccination. DNA of the CDR3: TGCGCCAGCAGCCAAGATAGGGTTCAGGGGGTCGATGGCTACACCTTC. It codes for CASSQDRVQGVDGYTF.